This T cell receptor (beta chain) was retrieved from a study of T cells in Graves' hyperthyroidism and ophthalmopathy. Study-wide context: Upon initial diagnosis and before any treatment, peripheral blood was collected.

The source material, RNA transcripts, was used to amplify TCR beta CDR3 regions. HTBI primers were employed in a first-round RT-PCR of the TCR CDR3. TCRdb re-derived calls from the multiplex PCR reads in MiXCR, one entry per CDR3 protein. The sample yields hundreds of thousands of distinct CDR3 sequences, 14% seen once. Disease duration under 2 months; hyperthyroidism patients were aged 18 to 65. This clonotype appeared a few times. The sequenced sample was blood. The sequence was collected from a woman aged 18 to 35 with Graves' hyperthyroidism.

As DNA, the CDR3 is TGTGCCAGCAGCCCCTATCTGCGCTCCTACAATGAGCAGTTCTTC. It is translated as CASSPYLRSYNEQFF. The rearrangement uses TRBV11-2 and TRBJ2-1; D uncertain. This CDR3 spans 15 amino acids. Trimming took off 5 bases at V and 0 bases at J, with 11 bases between the two ends. Looked up from germline, CDR1 is SGHAT and CDR2 is FQNNGV.